This TCR beta chain was captured by sequencing in a study of blood T cell repertoires in COVID-19. As handled by the study authors: Estimated nucleated cell counts came from reference gene primer amplification. Sequencing was performed with immunoSEQ multiplex PCR; in TCRdb, only in-frame clones are kept and a portion is missing. V and J calls and clone size are those listed in that table; D and trimming were worked out from the DNA. The sample lists about 190,000 clones; around 83% were seen once. This CDR3 comprises 13 residues. The germline V gene encodes CDR1 MNHEY and CDR2 SMNVEV (reference sequence). Trimming pared 4 bases from V and 4 bases from J, leaving 9 bases between.

The material sequenced was PBMCs or T cells enriched from blood (not recorded which). The TCR was taken from a woman in her thirties or forties in a cohort exposed to, infected with or recovered from COVID-19 (not recorded which). The chain links TRBV27 to TRBJ2-3; the D gene is possibly TRBD2 (6 bases). CDR3 nucleotides: TGTGCCAGCAGTTCACCGGGAGCAGATACGCAGTATTTT. This encodes CASSSPGADTQYF.